This paragraph reports one T cell receptor (beta chain). Its antigen remains unidentified. The record has no base qualities; no much larger clone is one base away. The CDR3 runs 14 amino acids, cysteine and phenylalanine included. The CDR3 DNA has 42 bases and is translated from base 1. V is trimmed back by 3 bases and J by 2 bases, and the junction contains 4 bases that no gene match accounts for. CDR1 KGHSH and CDR2 LQKENI were looked up in the germline V gene. TCRB and TCRAD loci were amplified from a standardized quantity of quality-controlled genomic DNA using the immunoSEQ multiplex PCR assay. The amplicons covered the V(D)J region and were long enough to include the CDR3 and to identify the V and J genes. The amplicons were sequenced on an Illumina platform via the commercial immunoSEQ service. The study's processing was this. Corrections for primer bias and sequencing errors followed previously described methods, while TCRAD and TCRB definitions were based on the IMGT database. The repertoires were analysed using immunoSEQ Analyzer 3.0 and VDJTools for basic statistics, V/J segment usage, diversity estimates, rarefaction and pairwise overlap. Diversity was estimated using the Chao1, ChaoE, Efron-Thisted, Shannon and inverse Simpson indices, and was also estimated on datasets down-sampled to the size of the smallest sample. For repertoire overlap, CDR3 nucleotide sequence, V gene and J gene had to match strictly, and clustering was done by Jaccard-based multidimensional scaling. TCRdb carries this immuneACCESS record with in-frame sequences only. Its versions omit some clonotypes, under half of them owing to an unresolved V gene in the studies checked, with the rest unexplained. V, J and clone size derive from that table, while D and trimming were established from the DNA sequence. In all, the sample holds about 46,000 clones, and around 93% of those were seen once. The ten largest clonotypes hold 0.15% to 0.2% of the sample.

This record belongs to a study of human thymus T cells (dated by TCRdb to the early 2020s). General notes on the study: The study described the TCR alpha and beta repertoires in fewer than 10 infant thymus samples and a few matching peripheral blood samples. Donor ages ranging from about 7 to 250 days were recorded, and a handful of male and two female infants were included in the cohort. Broader findings and caveats from the paper: Both the thymic and the peripheral blood repertoires appeared to show biased V and J gene segment usage. Thymus samples yielded on average about 810,000 unique TCRB clonotypes, compared with 80,000 to 85,000 from blood samples.

Immunologically healthy infants undergoing open corrective cardiac surgery for congenital heart defects in Finland were used as donors. During surgery, a small about 0.5-1 mL aliquot of peripheral blood was collected from four of the eight donors. For blood samples, genomic DNA was extracted from all available leukocytes instead of from a fixed number of cells. ACK lysis buffer was used to clear erythrocytes from the blood, and the leukocytes were then kept as pellets at -70 degrees C. A QIAsymphony instrument was used to extract genomic DNA from the frozen cell pellets. The chain joins TRBV18 to TRBJ2-7, and TRBD1 aligns with 7 junction nucleotides. Sequenced sample: blood. The TCR originated in a girl in the first two years of life with a congenital heart defect but otherwise immunologically healthy. The DNA sequence is TGTGCCAGCTCACCGGGACAGTCTCCCTACGAGCAGTACTTC. This codes for CASSPGQSPYEQYF.